This entry is about one T cell receptor beta chain. The CDR3 contains 15 residues. CDR1 and CDR2 (germline): SNHLY, FYNNEI. The junction had 5 bases not matched to a gene; V was cut back by 7 bases and J by 0 bases. The data originate from a study of blood T cell repertoires in COVID-19. The wider study: Samples taken during acute and convalescent COVID-19 were collected in the United States, Italy and Spain.

Clones were sequenced by immunoSEQ multiplex PCR, and TCRdb holds only the in-frame ones, with some missing. Of some 86,000 clones in the sample, around 85% were seen once. Sequencing was carried out using peripheral blood. The chain links TRBV2 to TRBJ2-1, with TRBD2 matching over 8 bases. This TCR was recovered from a woman in her 70s with acute or convalescent COVID-19. The CDR3: CASKLADFSYNEQFF. The CDR3 region has the DNA TGTGCCAGCAAACTAGCGGATTTCTCCTACAATGAGCAGTTCTTC.